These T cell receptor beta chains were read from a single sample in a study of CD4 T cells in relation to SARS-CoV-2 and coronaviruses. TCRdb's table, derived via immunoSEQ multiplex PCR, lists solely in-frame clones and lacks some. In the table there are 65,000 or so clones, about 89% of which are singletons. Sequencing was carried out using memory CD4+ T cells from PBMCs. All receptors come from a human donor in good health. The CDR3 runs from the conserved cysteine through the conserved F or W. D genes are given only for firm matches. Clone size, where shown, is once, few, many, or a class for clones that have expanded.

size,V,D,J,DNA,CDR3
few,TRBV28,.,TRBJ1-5,TGTGCCAGCCTTTGGGGTGGTCGCAATCAGCCCCAGCATTTT,CASLWGGRNQPQHF
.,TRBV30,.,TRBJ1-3,TGTGCCTGGAGATCCAGGACAGTCTCTGGAAACACCATATATTTT,CAWRSRTVSGNTIYF
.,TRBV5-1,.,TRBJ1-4,TGCGCCAGCAGCCACGGACCGGACGGAGGGTATGAAAAACTGTTTTTT,CASSHGPDGGYEKLFF
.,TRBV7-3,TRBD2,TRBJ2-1,TGTGCCAGCAGCTGGGGTGGTAGCGGGGGAACCTACAATGAGCAGTTCTTC,CASSWGGSGGTYNEQFF
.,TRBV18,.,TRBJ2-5,TGTGCCAGCTCACCCCAGTACCAAGAGACCCAGTACTTC,CASSPQYQETQYF
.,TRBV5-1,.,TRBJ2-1,TGCGCCAGCAGCTGGGAGAGCAATGAGCAGTTCTTC,CASSWESNEQFF
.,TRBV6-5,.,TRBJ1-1,TGTGCCAGCAGTTACAGGGGAGGCACTGAAGCTTTCTTT,CASSYRGGTEAFF
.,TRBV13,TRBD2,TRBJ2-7,TGTGCCAGCAGCTTTGGCGGGAGGGACTACGAGCAGTACTTC,CASSFGGRDYEQYF
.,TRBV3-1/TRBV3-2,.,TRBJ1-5,TGTGCCAGCAGCCAAGGTCTCACAGGGATTCAGCCCCAGCATTTT,CASSQGLTGIQPQHF
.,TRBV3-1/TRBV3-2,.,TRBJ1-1,TGTGCCAGCAGCCAAGAAGTGGGAACTCACACTGAAGCTTTCTTT,CASSQEVGTHTEAFF
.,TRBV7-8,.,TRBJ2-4,TGTGCCAGCAGCTTAAGCACCGCCAAAAACATTCAGTACTTC,CASSLSTAKNIQYF
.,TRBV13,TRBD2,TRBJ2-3,TGTGCCAGCAGCTTCAGCGGGGGAATCACAGATACGCAGTATTTT,CASSFSGGITDTQYF
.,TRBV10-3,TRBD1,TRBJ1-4,TGTGCCATCAGCGTCGGACAGGGAGAAAAACTGTTTTTT,CAISVGQGEKLFF
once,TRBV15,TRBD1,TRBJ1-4,TGTGCCACCAGTACAAGACAGGGGATTAATGAAAAACTGTTTTTT,CATSTRQGINEKLFF
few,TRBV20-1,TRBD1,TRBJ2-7,TGCAGTGCTAGTGACAGGGCCGACGACTCCTACGAGCAGTACTTC,CSASDRADDSYEQYF
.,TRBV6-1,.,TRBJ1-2,TGTGCCAGCAGTGAAGGGAGAGACGGCTACTATGGCTACACCTTC,CASSEGRDGYYGYTF
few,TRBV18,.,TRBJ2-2,TGTGCCAGCTCACCAGGGCAGGCGAACACCGGGGAGCTGTTTTTT,CASSPGQANTGELFF
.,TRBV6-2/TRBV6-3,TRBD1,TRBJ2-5,TGTGCCAGCAGTCGCCAACCAGGGGGCCGAGAGACCCAGTACTTC,CASSRQPGGRETQYF
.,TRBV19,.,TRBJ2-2,TGTGCCAGTAGTATAGGGGGGGCGGGGAACACCGGGGAGCTGTTTTTT,CASSIGGAGNTGELFF
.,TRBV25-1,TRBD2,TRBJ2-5,TGTGCCAGCAGTGAACCGGGAGGGGAAGAGACCCAGTACTTC,CASSEPGGEETQYF
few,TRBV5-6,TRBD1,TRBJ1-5,TGTGCCAGCAGCGCCGGGACAGGGGACCCCTATAGCAATCAGCCCCAGCATTTT,CASSAGTGDPYSNQPQHF
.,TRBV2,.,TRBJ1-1,TGTGCCAGCACGGGGGACACTGAAGCTTTCTTT,CASTGDTEAFF
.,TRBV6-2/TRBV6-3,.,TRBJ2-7,TGTGCCAGCAGTTCGCTAGGGGGGCACTCCTACGAGCAGTACTTC,CASSSLGGHSYEQYF